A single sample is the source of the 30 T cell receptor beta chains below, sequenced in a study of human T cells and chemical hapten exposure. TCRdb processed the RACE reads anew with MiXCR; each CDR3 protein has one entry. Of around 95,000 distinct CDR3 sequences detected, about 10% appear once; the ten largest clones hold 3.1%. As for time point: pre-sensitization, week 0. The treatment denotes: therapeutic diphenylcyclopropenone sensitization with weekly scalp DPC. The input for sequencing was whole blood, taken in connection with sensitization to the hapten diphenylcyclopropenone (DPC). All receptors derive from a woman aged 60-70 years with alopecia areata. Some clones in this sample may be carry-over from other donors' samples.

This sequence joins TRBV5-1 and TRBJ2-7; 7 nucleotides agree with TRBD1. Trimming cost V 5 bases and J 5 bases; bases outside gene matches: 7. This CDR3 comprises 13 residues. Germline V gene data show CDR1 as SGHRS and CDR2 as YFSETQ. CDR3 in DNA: TGCGCCAGCAGAAGGACAGGAGGCCACGAGCAGTACTTC. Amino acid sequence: CASRRTGGHEQYF.

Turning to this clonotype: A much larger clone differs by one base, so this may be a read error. The DNA for the CDR3 is TGCGCCAGCAGTGACTGGGACAATAACTATGGCTACACCTTC. Encoded protein: CASSDWDNNYGYTF. V is TRBV10-2 and J is TRBJ1-2; TRBD1 might be the D (6 bases). CDR1 is WSHSY, CDR2 SAAADI, per germline. The CDR3 covers 14 residues. Deletions cut 3 bases from V and 1 base from J, with 9 bases between.

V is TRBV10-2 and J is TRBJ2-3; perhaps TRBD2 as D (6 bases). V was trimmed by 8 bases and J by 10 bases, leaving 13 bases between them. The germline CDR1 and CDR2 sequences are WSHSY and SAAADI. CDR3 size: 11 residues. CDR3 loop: CASGTGTAQYF. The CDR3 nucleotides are TGCGCCAGCGGGACCGGGACTGCGCAGTATTTT.

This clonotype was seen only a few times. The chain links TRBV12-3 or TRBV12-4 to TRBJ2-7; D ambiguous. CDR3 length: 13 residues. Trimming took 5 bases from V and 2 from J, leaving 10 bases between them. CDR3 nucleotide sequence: TGTGCCAGCAGTCCCCGGGCAACCTACGAGCAGTACTTC. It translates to CASSPRATYEQYF.

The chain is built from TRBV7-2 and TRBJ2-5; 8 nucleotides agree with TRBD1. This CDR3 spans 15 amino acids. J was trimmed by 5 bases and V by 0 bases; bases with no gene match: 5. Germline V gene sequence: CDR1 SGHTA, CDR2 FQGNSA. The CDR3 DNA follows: TGTGCCAGCAGCTTAGCGACAGGGGTTGGGGAGACCCAGTACTTC. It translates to CASSLATGVGETQYF.

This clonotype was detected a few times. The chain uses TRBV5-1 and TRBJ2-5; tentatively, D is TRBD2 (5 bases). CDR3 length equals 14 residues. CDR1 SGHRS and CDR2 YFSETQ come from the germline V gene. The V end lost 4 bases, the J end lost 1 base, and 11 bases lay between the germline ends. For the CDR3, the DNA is TGCGCCAGCAGCCGGCTCGGGGTCCAAGAGACCCAGTACTTC. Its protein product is CASSRLGVQETQYF.

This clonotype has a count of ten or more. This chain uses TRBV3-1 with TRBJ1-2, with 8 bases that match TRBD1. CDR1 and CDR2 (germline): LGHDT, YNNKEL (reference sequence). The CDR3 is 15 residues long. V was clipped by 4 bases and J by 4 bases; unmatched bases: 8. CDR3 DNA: TGTGCCAGCAGCCGTACCCAGGGGGCCGGCTATGGCTACACCTTC. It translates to CASSRTQGAGYGYTF.

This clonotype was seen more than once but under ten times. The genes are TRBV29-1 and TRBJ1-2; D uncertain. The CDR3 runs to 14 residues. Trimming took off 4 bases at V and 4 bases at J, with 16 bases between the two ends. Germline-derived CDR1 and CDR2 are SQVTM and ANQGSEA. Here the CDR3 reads CSVVGPSSFYGYTF. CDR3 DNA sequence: TGCAGCGTTGTAGGCCCCAGTTCATTCTATGGCTACACCTTC.

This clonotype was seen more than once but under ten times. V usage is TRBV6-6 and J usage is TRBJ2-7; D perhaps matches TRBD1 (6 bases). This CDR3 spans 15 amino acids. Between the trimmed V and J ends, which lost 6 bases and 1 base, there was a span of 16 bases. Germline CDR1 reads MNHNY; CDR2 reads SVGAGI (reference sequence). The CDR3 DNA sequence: TGTGCCAGCAGATCCAATATCAGGGGTTCCTACGAGCAGTACTTC. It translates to CASRSNIRGSYEQYF.

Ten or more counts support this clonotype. The CDR3 bases are TGCAGCGTTGTCCCCGACAGCTATAACTATGGCTACACCTTC. As protein: CSVVPDSYNYGYTF. The rearrangement joins TRBV29-1 to TRBJ1-2, with a possible D match to TRBD1 (5 bases). V dropped 4 bases and J dropped 1 base, with 13 bases sitting between them. The CDR3 length is 14 residues. Germline lookup yields CDR1 SQVTM and CDR2 ANQGSEA.

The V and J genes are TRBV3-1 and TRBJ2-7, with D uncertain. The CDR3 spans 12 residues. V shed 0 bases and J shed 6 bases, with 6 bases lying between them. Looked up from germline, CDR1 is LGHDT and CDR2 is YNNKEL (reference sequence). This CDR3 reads CASSQDAREQYF. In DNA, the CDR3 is TGTGCCAGCAGCCAAGACGCTCGCGAGCAGTACTTC.

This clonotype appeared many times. CDR3 protein: CASSYASGGRTDTQYF. CDR3 nucleotide sequence: TGTGCCAGCAGTTATGCTAGCGGGGGACGCACAGATACGCAGTATTTT. The chain links TRBV6-6 to TRBJ2-3; 10 bases line up with TRBD2. From germline, CDR1 is MNHNY and CDR2 SVGAGI (reference sequence). Trimming removed 3 bases from V and 1 base from J; junction bases left unmatched: 4. CDR3 length: 16 amino acids.

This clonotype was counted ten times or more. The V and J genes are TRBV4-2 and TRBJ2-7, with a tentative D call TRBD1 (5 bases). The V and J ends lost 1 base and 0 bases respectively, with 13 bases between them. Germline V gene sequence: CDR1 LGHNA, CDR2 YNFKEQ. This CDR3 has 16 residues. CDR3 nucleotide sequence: TGTGCCAGCAGCCAAGTTTCAGGGTCCTCCTCCTACGAGCAGTACTTC. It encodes CASSQVSGSSSYEQYF.

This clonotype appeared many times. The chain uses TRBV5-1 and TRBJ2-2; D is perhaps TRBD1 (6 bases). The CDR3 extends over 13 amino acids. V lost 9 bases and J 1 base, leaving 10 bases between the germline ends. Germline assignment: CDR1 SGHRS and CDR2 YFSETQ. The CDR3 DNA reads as TGCGCCACAACGACAGGGAACACCGGGGAGCTGTTTTTT. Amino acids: CATTTGNTGELFF.

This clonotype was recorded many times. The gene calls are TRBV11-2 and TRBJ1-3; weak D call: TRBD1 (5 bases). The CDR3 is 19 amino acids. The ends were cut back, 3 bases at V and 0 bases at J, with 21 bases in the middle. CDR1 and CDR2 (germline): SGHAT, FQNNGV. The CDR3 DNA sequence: TGTGCCAGCAGCTTCGGTATATGGTCGGCAGGGAGCTCTGGAAACACCATATATTTT. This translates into CASSFGIWSAGSSGNTIYF.

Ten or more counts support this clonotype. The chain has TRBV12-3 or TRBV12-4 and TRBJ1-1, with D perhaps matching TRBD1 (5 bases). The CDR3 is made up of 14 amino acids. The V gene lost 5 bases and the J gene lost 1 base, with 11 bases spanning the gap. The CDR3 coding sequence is TGTGCCAGCAGTCCCGGGGCTTCGAACACTGAAGCTTTCTTT. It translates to CASSPGASNTEAFF.

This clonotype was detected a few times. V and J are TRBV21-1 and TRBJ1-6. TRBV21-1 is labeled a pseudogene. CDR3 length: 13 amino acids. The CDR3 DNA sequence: TGTGCCAGCAGACGGAACTATAATTCACCCCTCCACTTT. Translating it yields CASRRNYNSPLHF.

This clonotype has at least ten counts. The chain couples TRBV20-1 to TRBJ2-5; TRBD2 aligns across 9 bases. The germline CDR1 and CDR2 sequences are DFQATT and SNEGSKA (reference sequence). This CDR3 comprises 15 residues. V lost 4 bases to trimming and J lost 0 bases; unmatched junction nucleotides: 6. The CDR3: CSATAGGSYQETQYF. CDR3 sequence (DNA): TGCAGTGCTACCGCGGGGGGGTCGTACCAAGAGACCCAGTACTTC.

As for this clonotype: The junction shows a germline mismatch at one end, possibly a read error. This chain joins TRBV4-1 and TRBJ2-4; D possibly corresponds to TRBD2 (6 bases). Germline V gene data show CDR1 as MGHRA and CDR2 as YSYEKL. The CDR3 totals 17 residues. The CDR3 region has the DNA TGCGCCAGCAGCCCCCAGGAGCGGGCACTAGCCAATAACATTCAGTACTTC. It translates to CASSPQERALANNIQYF.

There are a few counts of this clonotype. The CDR3 here is CAISEEAYEQYF. CDR3 bases: TGTGCCATCAGTGAGGAGGCCTACGAGCAGTACTTC. The chain uses TRBV10-3 and TRBJ2-7; the D is unclear. V dropped 2 bases and J dropped 2 bases, with 4 bases sitting between them. The CDR3 spans 12 residues. Germline loops: CDR1 ENHRY, CDR2 SYGVKD.

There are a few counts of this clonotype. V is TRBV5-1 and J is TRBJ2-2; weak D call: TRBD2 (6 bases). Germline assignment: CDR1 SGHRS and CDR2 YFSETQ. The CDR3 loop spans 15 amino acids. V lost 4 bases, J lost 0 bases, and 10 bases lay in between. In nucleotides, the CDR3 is TGCGCCAGCAGCGGAGGGGACCCGAACACCGGGGAGCTGTTTTTT. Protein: CASSGGDPNTGELFF.

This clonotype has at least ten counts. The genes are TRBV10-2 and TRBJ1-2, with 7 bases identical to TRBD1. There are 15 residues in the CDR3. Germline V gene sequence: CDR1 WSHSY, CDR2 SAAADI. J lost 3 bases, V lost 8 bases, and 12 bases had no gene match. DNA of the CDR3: TGCGCCAGCTTCCCTACAGGGGACGGGGACTATGGCTACACCTTC. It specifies CASFPTGDGDYGYTF.

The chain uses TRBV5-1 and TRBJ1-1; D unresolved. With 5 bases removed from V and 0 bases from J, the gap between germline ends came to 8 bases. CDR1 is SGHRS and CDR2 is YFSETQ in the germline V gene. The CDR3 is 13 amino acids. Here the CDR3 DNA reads TGCGCCAGCAGAACGCAGATGAACACTGAAGCTTTCTTT. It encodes CASRTQMNTEAFF.

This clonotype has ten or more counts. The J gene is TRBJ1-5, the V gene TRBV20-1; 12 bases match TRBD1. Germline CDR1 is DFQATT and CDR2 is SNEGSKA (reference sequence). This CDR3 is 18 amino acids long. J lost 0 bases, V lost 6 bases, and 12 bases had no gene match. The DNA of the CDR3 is TGCAGTGCCACCGTGGGGACAGGGGGCTTGCATAGCAATCAGCCCCAGCATTTT. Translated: CSATVGTGGLHSNQPQHF.

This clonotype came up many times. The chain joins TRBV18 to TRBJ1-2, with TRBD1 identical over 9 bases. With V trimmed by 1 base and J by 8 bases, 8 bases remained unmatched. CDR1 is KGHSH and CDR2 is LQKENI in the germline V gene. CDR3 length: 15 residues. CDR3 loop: CASSPLRTGEDGYTF. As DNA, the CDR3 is TGTGCCAGCTCACCACTAAGGACAGGGGAAGACGGCTACACCTTC.

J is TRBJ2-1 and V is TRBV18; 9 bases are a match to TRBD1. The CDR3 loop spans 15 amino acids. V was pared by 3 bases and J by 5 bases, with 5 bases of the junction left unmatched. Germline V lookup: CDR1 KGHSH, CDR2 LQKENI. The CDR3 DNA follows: TGTGCCAGCTCACCCGGACAGGGGTCACACAATGAGCAGTTCTTC. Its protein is CASSPGQGSHNEQFF.

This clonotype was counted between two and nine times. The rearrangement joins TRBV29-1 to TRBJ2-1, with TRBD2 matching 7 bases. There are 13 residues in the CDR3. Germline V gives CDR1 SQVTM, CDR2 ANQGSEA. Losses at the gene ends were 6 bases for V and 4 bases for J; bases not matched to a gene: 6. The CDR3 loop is CSVSSGGYNEQFF. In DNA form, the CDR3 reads TGCAGCGTGTCCTCCGGGGGGTACAATGAGCAGTTCTTC.

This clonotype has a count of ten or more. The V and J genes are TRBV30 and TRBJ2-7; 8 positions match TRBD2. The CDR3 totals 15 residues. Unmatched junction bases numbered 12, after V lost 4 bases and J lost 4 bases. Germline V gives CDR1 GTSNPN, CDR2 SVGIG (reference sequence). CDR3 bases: TGTGCCTGGACGGTTCCGGGACTAGGAATATACGAGCAGTACTTC. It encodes CAWTVPGLGIYEQYF.

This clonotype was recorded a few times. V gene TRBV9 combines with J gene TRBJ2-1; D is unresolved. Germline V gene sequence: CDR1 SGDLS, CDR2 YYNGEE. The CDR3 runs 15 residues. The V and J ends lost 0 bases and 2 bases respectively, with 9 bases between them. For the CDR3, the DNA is TGTGCCAGCAGCGTAGAGGGCAGACCCTACAATGAGCAGTTCTTC. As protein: CASSVEGRPYNEQFF.

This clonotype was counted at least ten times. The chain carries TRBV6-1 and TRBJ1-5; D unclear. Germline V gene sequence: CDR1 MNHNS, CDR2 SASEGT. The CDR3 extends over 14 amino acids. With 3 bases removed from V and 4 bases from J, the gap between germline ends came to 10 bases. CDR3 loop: CASSEVERNQPQHF. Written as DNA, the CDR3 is TGTGCCAGCAGTGAGGTAGAACGGAATCAGCCCCAGCATTTT.